Shown below are 16 T cell receptor beta chains from a single sample sequenced in a study of human T cells and chemical hapten exposure. Each CDR3 protein is one row after TCRdb ran MiXCR on the RACE reads. The sample has approximately 79,000 distinct CDR3 sequences, 8.6% seen once. Stated time point: healthy volunteer bleed at 6 weeks. Extraction of total RNA was performed on unfractionated whole blood. The specimen was whole blood. All receptors derive from a male donor in good health. Some clones in this sample may be carry-over from other donors' samples.

The V and J genes are TRBV18 and TRBJ2-7; D gene uncertain. CDR1 is KGHSH, CDR2 LQKENI, per germline. V lost 0 bases and J lost 2, with 8 bases in between. CDR3 length equals 14 residues. CDR3 DNA: TGTGCCAGCTCACCACCGTCAGTTCCCTACGAGCAGTACTTC. Translated, it gives CASSPPSVPYEQYF.

CDR3 loop: CASSLDGTSTDTQYF. The CDR3 DNA reads as TGCGCCAGCAGCCTGGACGGCACTAGCACAGATACGCAGTATTTT. This chain joins TRBV5-1 and TRBJ2-3; D not resolved. This CDR3 contains 15 residues. Between the trimmed V and J ends, which lost 4 bases and 0 bases, there was a span of 12 bases. CDR1 is SGHRS and CDR2 is YFSETQ in the germline V gene.

The chain recombines TRBV4-2 with TRBJ1-4; 7 bases agree with TRBD1. V shed 4 bases and J 7 bases; nucleotides not matched to a gene: 12. The CDR3 totals 16 residues. Germline V gene data show CDR1 as LGHNA and CDR2 as YNFKEQ. Here the CDR3 DNA reads TGTGCCAGCAGCCCCCGCCCCCAGGGGGGAGGTGAAAAACTGTTTTTT. Translating it yields CASSPRPQGGGEKLFF.

The sample holds a few counts of this clonotype. The rearrangement joins TRBV20-1 to TRBJ2-3; 13 bases line up with TRBD2. This CDR3 has 17 residues. The germline V gene encodes CDR1 DFQATT and CDR2 SNEGSKA (reference sequence). The V and J ends lost 4 bases and 1 base, in that order; junction bases with no gene match: 8. The DNA for the CDR3 is TGCAGTGCTACCCCTACCGGGACTAGCGGGGGCACAGATACGCAGTATTTT. Amino acids: CSATPTGTSGGTDTQYF.

In this sample, this clonotype turned up many times. The genes are TRBV6-2 or TRBV6-3 and TRBJ1-1, with D possibly being TRBD1 (6 bases). CDR3 length: 13 amino acids. Germline V lookup: CDR1 MNHEY, CDR2 SVGEGT. Deletions cut 2 bases from V and 7 bases from J, with 11 bases between. The CDR3 nucleotides are TGTGCCAGCAGTTACGTCGGGGGCTTTGAAGCTTTCTTT. Translated: CASSYVGGFEAFF.

V is TRBV6-5 and J is TRBJ1-1; D not certain. The CDR3 covers 14 residues. Germline lookup yields CDR1 MNHEY and CDR2 SVGAGI. The V gene lost 0 bases and the J gene lost 8 bases, with 13 bases spanning the gap. Here the CDR3 DNA reads TGTGCCAGCAGTTACTCGACCAGGTCGGGGGAAGCTTTCTTT. Translating gives CASSYSTRSGEAFF.

The genes are TRBV5-5 and TRBJ2-4; D might be TRBD1 (7 bases). This CDR3 has 15 residues. Germline V CDR1 and CDR2: SGHKS, YYEKEE (reference sequence). V was pared by 1 base and J by 9 bases, with 17 bases between. The CDR3 nucleotides are TGTGCCAGCAGCTTGAGCAGGGGGGATAGGAGCATTCAGTACTTC. Translating it yields CASSLSRGDRSIQYF.

This clonotype has only a few counts. The chain recombines TRBV21-1 with TRBJ1-5; the table's D call, TRBD1, has no DNA check behind it. TRBV21-1 counts as a pseudogene. The CDR3 runs to 16 residues. The CDR3 DNA sequence: TGTGCCAGCAGCAAAGCGTGGGGGGGCTCAGGGCAGCCCCAGCATTTT. The encoded protein is CASSKAWGGSGQPQHF.

The chain links TRBV6-1 to TRBJ2-1; possibly TRBD2 for D (6 bases). CDR3 size: 16 residues. Germline CDR1 reads MNHNS; CDR2 reads SASEGT. Trimming left V 2 bases short and J 4 bases short, with 15 bases between. The CDR3 here is CASSETRRGLYNEQFF. DNA for the CDR3: TGTGCCAGCAGTGAAACGAGGCGGGGACTTTACAATGAGCAGTTCTTC.

The chain couples TRBV6-5 to TRBJ1-5; D unresolved. The CDR3 is 14 amino acids. Germline V gene data show CDR1 as MNHEY and CDR2 as SVGAGI. Trimming pared 2 bases from V and 2 bases from J, leaving 7 bases between. The CDR3: CASSYDRGNQPQHF. DNA of the CDR3: TGTGCCAGCAGTTACGATAGGGGCAATCAGCCCCAGCATTTT.

This clonotype occurred once. J is TRBJ1-1 and V is TRBV4-1; possibly TRBD1 for D (5 bases). The CDR3 spans 15 residues. Germline lookup yields CDR1 MGHRA and CDR2 YSYEKL. Trimming took 0 bases from V and 7 from J, leaving 15 bases between them. The chain's CDR3 is CASSQEETRGDEAFF. As DNA, the CDR3 is TGCGCCAGCAGCCAAGAAGAGACTAGAGGGGATGAAGCTTTCTTT.

This clonotype was counted between two and nine times. This rearrangement joins TRBV5-1 to TRBJ2-1, with 10 bases identical to TRBD1. The CDR3 consists of 16 residues. The ends lost 5 bases at V and 9 bases at J; junction bases unmatched: 14. Per the germline V gene, CDR1 is SGHRS and CDR2 is YFSETQ. This chain's CDR3 is CASSYCGDRGICEQFF. In nucleotides, the CDR3 is TGCGCCAGCAGTTACTGTGGGGACAGGGGTATCTGTGAGCAGTTCTTC.

This clonotype was detected a few times. This chain joins TRBV20-1 and TRBJ1-6; TRBD1 matches at 7 bases. Germline V gene lookup returns CDR1 DFQATT and CDR2 SNEGSKA (reference sequence). V trimming: 5 bases; J trimming: 6 bases; junction bases outside the gene matches: 10. This CDR3 is 15 amino acids long. CDR3 coding DNA: TGCAGTGCTCAGAGGAGCGACAGGGTTAATTCACCCCTCCACTTT. Translated: CSAQRSDRVNSPLHF.

The chain carries TRBV20-1 and TRBJ2-7; possible D gene TRBD2, 5 bases. V was cut by 3 bases and J by 9 bases, with 18 bases left in between. The CDR3 loop spans 13 amino acids. Per the germline V gene, CDR1 is DFQATT and CDR2 is SNEGSKA (reference sequence). The CDR3 nucleotides read TGCAGTGCTAGTTTCAAGAGGGAAAACGGGCAGTACTTC. Residues: CSASFKRENGQYF.

The gene calls are TRBV10-2 and TRBJ1-2; tentative D call: TRBD1 (5 bases). CDR3 length: 13 amino acids. V was pared by 6 bases and J by 3 bases, with 11 bases between. Looked up from germline, CDR1 is WSHSY and CDR2 is SAAADI. CDR3 sequence reads: CASRKTEDYGYTF. The CDR3 bases are TGCGCCAGCAGAAAGACAGAGGACTATGGCTACACCTTC.

The J gene is TRBJ2-6, the V gene TRBV6-5; possible D gene TRBD1, 5 bases. Germline V lookup: CDR1 MNHEY, CDR2 SVGAGI. This CDR3 has 17 residues. V shed 0 bases and J shed 2 bases, with 11 bases lying between them. DNA for the CDR3: TGTGCCAGCAGTTACTCCGCCAGGGCGGCTGGGGCCAACGTCCTGACTTTC. Protein product: CASSYSARAAGANVLTF.